This TCR beta chain was identified during a study of T-cell reconstitution after alpha-beta-depleted transplantation in children. This clonotype was seen only a few times. The CDR3 consists of 13 residues. In germline, CDR1 is GTSNPN, CDR2 SVGIG (reference sequence). Trimming shortened V by 8 bases and J by 4 bases, and 14 bases separated the two germline ends. Unique molecular identifiers were incorporated when the TCRbeta library was constructed. MiXCR, applied by TCRdb to the PCR reads, yields one record per CDR3 protein. Here the sample spans about 610,000 distinct CDR3 sequences, 10% being singletons.

Sequencing used PBMCs from the stem cell graft donor, obtained from the stem cell graft. This rearrangement joins TRBV30 to TRBJ2-2, with D perhaps given as TRBD1 or TRBD2 (5 bases each). This sequence was found in a human donor who donated a stem cell graft to a child with acute myeloid leukemia. The CDR3 region is CADRDPTTGELFF. DNA for the CDR3: TGTGCCGACCGGGACCCGACCACCGGGGAGCTGTTTTTT.